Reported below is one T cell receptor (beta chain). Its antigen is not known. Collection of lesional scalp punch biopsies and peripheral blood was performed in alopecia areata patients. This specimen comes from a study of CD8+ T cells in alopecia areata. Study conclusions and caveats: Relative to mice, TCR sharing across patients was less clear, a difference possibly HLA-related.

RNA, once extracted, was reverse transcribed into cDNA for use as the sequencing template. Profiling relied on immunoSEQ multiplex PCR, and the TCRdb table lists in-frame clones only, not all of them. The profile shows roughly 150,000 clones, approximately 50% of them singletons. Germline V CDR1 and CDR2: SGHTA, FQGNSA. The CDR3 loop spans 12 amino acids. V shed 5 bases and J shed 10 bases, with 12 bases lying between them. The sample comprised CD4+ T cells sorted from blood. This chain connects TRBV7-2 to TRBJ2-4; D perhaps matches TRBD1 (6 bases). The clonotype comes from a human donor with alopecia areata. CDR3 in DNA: TGTGCCAGCAGCAACCCTACAGGGATTCAGTACTTC. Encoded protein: CASSNPTGIQYF.